The 9 T cell receptor beta chains reported below all come from one sample, sequenced in a study of blood T cell repertoires in COVID-19. The data were produced by immunoSEQ multiplex PCR, yet TCRdb's version contains in-frame clones alone and is incomplete. The data hold 250,000 to 300,000 clones, with about 88% observed a single time. Sequenced input: PBMCs or T cells enriched from blood (not recorded which). These TCRs come from a woman aged 55 to 70 in a cohort exposed to, infected with or recovered from COVID-19 (not recorded which).

The genes are TRBV15 and TRBJ2-7, with D unresolved. Trimming took 8 bases from V and 3 from J, leaving 14 bases between them. The CDR3 is made up of 13 amino acids. Per the germline V gene, CDR1 is LNHNV and CDR2 is YYDKDF (reference sequence). Here the CDR3 DNA reads TGTGCCACCGCCGAGATCCCCCTCTACGAGCAGTACTTC. Protein: CATAEIPLYEQYF.

This clone was detected ten times or more. The chain joins TRBV9 to TRBJ1-1; D not certain. V was shortened by 1 base and J by 2 bases, with 12 bases between the two germline ends. CDR3 size: 15 residues. Germline CDR1 reads SGDLS; CDR2 reads YYNGEE. As DNA, the CDR3 is TGTGCCAGCAGCGTATCCCACATCCAAAACACTGAAGCTTTCTTT. Encoded protein: CASSVSHIQNTEAFF.

This chain links TRBV30 with TRBJ2-1; 9 positions match TRBD2. The CDR3 is 16 amino acids. Germline loops: CDR1 GTSNPN, CDR2 SVGIG (reference sequence). Trimming took 0 bases from V and 3 from J; bases not matched to a gene: 6. The CDR3 spells CAWSVPQRGDYNEQFF. The CDR3 nucleotides are TGTGCCTGGAGTGTACCCCAGCGGGGGGACTACAATGAGCAGTTCTTC.

V is TRBV5-4 and J is TRBJ1-3; TRBD1 matches at 7 bases. The CDR3 runs 16 residues. The J segment lost 0 bases and the V segment lost 0 bases, leaving 3 bases of the junction unmatched. Germline V gene data show CDR1 as SGHNT and CDR2 as YYREEE (reference sequence). The CDR3, as DNA: TGTGCCAGCAGCTTGGTAGGGACAGCCTCTGGAAACACCATATATTTT. Translated, it gives CASSLVGTASGNTIYF.

The chain combines TRBV7-9 with TRBJ2-2; 7 bases agree with TRBD1. With V trimmed by 6 bases and J by 5 bases, 6 bases remained unmatched. The CDR3 is 14 amino acids. Looked up from germline, CDR1 is SEHNR and CDR2 is FQNEAQ (reference sequence). The CDR3 region is CASRPGQLTGELFF. Here the CDR3 DNA reads TGTGCCAGCAGGCCGGGACAGCTAACCGGGGAGCTGTTTTTT.

The chain links TRBV30 to TRBJ1-3; no firm D call. The CDR3 is made up of 15 amino acids. The germline V gene encodes CDR1 GTSNPN and CDR2 SVGIG (reference sequence). V lost 8 bases, J lost 0 bases, and 17 bases lay in between. CDR3 nucleotide sequence: TGTGCCGGACTCCGCTCGCCACGCTCTGGAAACACCATATATTTT. Encoded protein: CAGLRSPRSGNTIYF.

The CDR3 region is CASSQSGQVSGNTIYF. For the CDR3, the DNA is TGCGCCAGCAGCCAATCGGGACAAGTCTCTGGAAACACCATATATTTT. The chain joins TRBV5-1 to TRBJ1-3; D perhaps matches TRBD1 (6 bases). Trimming cost V 4 bases and J 0 bases, with 14 bases left between them. The CDR3 has 16 residues. CDR1 and CDR2 from the germline V gene are SGHRS and YFSETQ.

The rearrangement joins TRBV4-1 to TRBJ1-4; 12 bases are shared with TRBD1. This CDR3 spans 17 amino acids. V lost 4 bases, J lost 4 bases, and 7 bases stayed unmatched. Germline V gene sequence: CDR1 MGHRA, CDR2 YSYEKL. The CDR3 sequence is CASSPGTGGGNNEKLFF. The CDR3 bases are TGCGCCAGCAGCCCCGGGACAGGGGGCGGGAATAATGAAAAACTGTTTTTT.

The chain links TRBV27 to TRBJ2-7; D remains unclear. Germline-derived CDR1 and CDR2 are MNHEY and SMNVEV (reference sequence). V was shortened by 3 bases and J by 4 bases, with 13 bases between the two germline ends. The CDR3 contains 14 residues. The CDR3 region has the DNA TGTGCCAGCAGTTTTGCTGGAGTATTGTACGAGCAGTACTTC. It specifies CASSFAGVLYEQYF.